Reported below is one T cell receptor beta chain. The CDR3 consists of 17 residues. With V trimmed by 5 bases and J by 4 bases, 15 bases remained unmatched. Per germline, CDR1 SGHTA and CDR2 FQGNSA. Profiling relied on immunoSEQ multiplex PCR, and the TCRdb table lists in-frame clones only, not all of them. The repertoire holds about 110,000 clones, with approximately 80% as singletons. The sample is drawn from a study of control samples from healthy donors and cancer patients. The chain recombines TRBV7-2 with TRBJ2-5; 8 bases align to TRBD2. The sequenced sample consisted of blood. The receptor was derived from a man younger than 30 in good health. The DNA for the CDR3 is TGTGCCAGCAGCCCGCTGTCTGGGAGCGGGGGTGGAGAGACCCAGTACTTC. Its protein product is CASSPLSGSGGGETQYF.